Each of the 32 T cell receptor beta chains below was sequenced from the same sample in a study of T-cell reconstitution after alpha-beta-depleted transplantation in children. Unique molecular identifiers were incorporated during preparation of the TCRbeta library. TCRdb reprocessed the PCR reads with MiXCR, giving one entry per CDR3 protein. Here the sample spans over 550,000 distinct CDR3 sequences, about 10% being singletons. This material consisted of PBMCs from the stem cell graft donor, taken from the stem cell graft. These receptors were obtained from a human donor who donated a stem cell graft to a child with acute myeloid leukemia.

V and J are TRBV5-1 and TRBJ2-3; D may be TRBD2 (6 bases). The CDR3 totals 17 residues. V lost 0 bases and J lost 5, with 19 bases in between. Germline V lookup: CDR1 SGHRS, CDR2 YFSETQ. CDR3 nucleotide sequence: TGCGCCAGCAGCTTGGAAAGTAGCGGAGGGTTGAGAGATACGCAGTATTTT. It yields the protein CASSLESSGGLRDTQYF.

Written as DNA, the CDR3 is TGTGCCAGCAGCTTGAGGAGCGGCCGCGACACAGATACGCAGTATTTT. Residues: CASSLRSGRDTDTQYF. This sequence joins TRBV5-4 and TRBJ2-3, with D perhaps matching TRBD2 (5 bases). Trimming removed 1 base at V and 2 bases at J, with 14 bases between. The CDR3 runs to 16 residues. Germline lookup yields CDR1 SGHNT and CDR2 YYREEE (reference sequence).

This clonotype was seen a handful of times. This sequence joins TRBV5-1 and TRBJ1-1, with unresolved D. The length of the CDR3 is 14 residues. Deletions cut 3 bases from V and 0 bases from J, with 9 bases between. Germline CDR1 and CDR2: SGHRS and YFSETQ. CDR3 sequence: CASSWVSMNTEAFF. For the CDR3, the DNA is TGCGCCAGCAGCTGGGTCAGCATGAACACTGAAGCTTTCTTT.

In this sample, this clonotype turned up a few times. The rearrangement joins TRBV29-1 to TRBJ2-1; possible D gene TRBD2, 6 bases. The CDR3 runs 14 residues. Trimming removed 6 bases from V and 2 bases from J, with 14 bases in between. Per the germline V gene, CDR1 is SQVTM and CDR2 is ANQGSEA. The DNA of the CDR3 is TGCAGCGTCCCCCAACGGGGGACCTACAATGAGCAGTTCTTC. Amino acids: CSVPQRGTYNEQFF.

Regarding this clonotype: The junction differs from germline at one of its ends, possibly a read error. V is TRBV6-7 and J is TRBJ2-3; the match to TRBD1 covers 10 bases. TRBV6-7 is reported as an ORF; its role is uncertain. The CDR3 is 19 amino acids. This chain's CDR3 is CTSSLFPRIDRGRTDTQYF. The CDR3, as DNA: TGTACCAGCAGTTTATTTCCTAGGATCGACAGGGGGCGAACAGATACGCAGTATTTT.

The V and J genes are TRBV5-1 and TRBJ2-7, with D maybe TRBD1 (5 bases). The CDR3 contains 15 residues. The germline CDR1 and CDR2 sequences are SGHRS and YFSETQ. Trimming stripped 2 bases from V and 1 base from J, with 13 bases between. CDR3 sequence: CASSFKGKTSYEQYF. The CDR3 region has the DNA TGCGCCAGCAGCTTCAAGGGGAAGACTTCCTACGAGCAGTACTTC.

The sample holds many counts of this clonotype. DNA of the CDR3: TGTGCCAGCAGTTACTCCCGACCGGACAGATTGAACACTGAAGCTTTCTTT. Translating gives CASSYSRPDRLNTEAFF. This chain links TRBV6-2 or TRBV6-3 with TRBJ1-1, with D perhaps TRBD1 (6 bases). Trimming stripped 0 bases from V and 0 bases from J, with 14 bases between. Germline CDR1 and CDR2: MNHEY and SVGEGT. The CDR3 extends over 17 amino acids.

The chain is built from TRBV30 and TRBJ2-7, with a possible D match to TRBD2 (5 bases). With 8 bases removed from V and 2 bases from J, the gap between germline ends came to 13 bases. This CDR3 comprises 12 residues. Germline assignment: CDR1 GTSNPN and CDR2 SVGIG (reference sequence). CDR3 loop: CALRAATYEQYF. The CDR3 coding sequence is TGTGCCCTGAGGGCGGCAACCTACGAGCAGTACTTC.

The sample holds a few counts of this clonotype. The chain joins TRBV20-1 to TRBJ2-2; weak D call: TRBD1 (7 bases). V was pared by 6 bases and J by 5 bases, with 25 bases between. CDR1 and CDR2 from the germline V gene are DFQATT and SNEGSKA (reference sequence). This CDR3 region has 17 residues. The CDR3 protein is CSAPGARTGLLTGELFF. CDR3 nucleotides: TGCAGTGCCCCGGGGGCTCGGACAGGTCTTCTGACCGGGGAGCTGTTTTTT.

This clonotype occurred once. Here the CDR3 reads CASSQLLREQYF. Here the CDR3 DNA reads TGTGCCAGCAGCCAACTCCTCCGCGAGCAGTACTTC. The gene calls are TRBV3-1 and TRBJ2-7; D call uncertain. V lost 2 bases to trimming and J lost 6 bases, with 8 bases between them. CDR3 length: 12 residues. Germline CDR1 reads LGHDT; CDR2 reads YNNKEL (reference sequence).

This clonotype was observed many times. The V and J genes are TRBV20-1 and TRBJ2-1; 10 positions match TRBD2. The CDR3 covers 18 residues. V lost 0 bases and J lost 8; bases outside the gene matches: 16. Germline CDR1 DFQATT, CDR2 SNEGSKA (reference sequence). CDR3 sequence: CSARDGSSGRVPGDEQFF. The DNA of the CDR3 is TGCAGTGCTAGAGATGGTTCGAGCGGGAGGGTCCCCGGGGATGAGCAGTTCTTC.

This clonotype was found a few times. The chain carries TRBV7-9 and TRBJ1-2, with 9 bases fitting TRBD1. Trimming took 6 bases from V and 8 from J; bases not matched to a gene: 10. The V gene's germline CDR1 is SEHNR and CDR2 FQNEAQ (reference sequence). The CDR3 totals 14 residues. CDR3 nucleotides: TGTGCCAGCAGATATCCGGGACAGGGCGGCGGCTACACCTTC. It yields the protein CASRYPGQGGGYTF.

This sequence joins TRBV7-2 and TRBJ2-3, with 15 bases that match TRBD2. With V trimmed by 5 bases and J by 0 bases, 9 bases remained unmatched. CDR1 is SGHTA, CDR2 FQGNSA, per germline. The CDR3 totals 19 residues. CDR3 sequence (DNA): TGTGCCAGCAGCCTTCGGACTAGCGGGAGGGCCGGTAGCACAGATACGCAGTATTTT. This encodes CASSLRTSGRAGSTDTQYF.

This clonotype was seen repeatedly, ten times or more. The junction departs from germline at one end; a sequencing error may be responsible. The J gene is TRBJ2-1, the V gene TRBV12-3 or TRBV12-4; 13 bases fit TRBD2. The CDR3 has 14 amino acids. The CDR3 spells CASSLGLAGNEQFF. CDR3 DNA: TGCGCCAGCAGCTTGGGACTAGCGGGGAATGAGCAGTTCTTC.

The V call is TRBV7-2, the J call TRBJ2-2; the D is unclear. Germline V gene data show CDR1 as SGHTA and CDR2 as FQGNSA. This CDR3 is 13 amino acids long. The V end was cut by 6 bases, the J end by 4 bases, with 9 bases between. The CDR3 DNA follows: TGTGCCAGCAGAAAAGCTGGCACCGGGGAGCTGTTTTTT. Its protein is CASRKAGTGELFF.

As regards this clonotype: A much larger clone sits a single nucleotide away, making a read error possible. This chain uses TRBV14 with TRBJ2-1; D is unclear. Trimming pared 1 base from V and 0 bases from J, leaving 7 bases between. Germline V gene sequence: CDR1 SGHDN, CDR2 FVKESK. The CDR3 spans 15 residues. CDR3 nucleotide sequence: TGTGCCAGCAGCCAAGTCCCTAGCTCCTACAATGAGCAGTTCTTC. Residues: CASSQVPSSYNEQFF.

In its sample, this clonotype was seen a few times. V usage is TRBV5-1 and J usage is TRBJ2-5, with 8 bases identical to TRBD1. With 4 bases clipped from V and 5 bases from J, the junction kept 10 bases outside the gene matches. Germline-derived CDR1 and CDR2 are SGHRS and YFSETQ. CDR3 length: 15 residues. The CDR3 sequence: CASSIGQGAWETQYF. CDR3 nucleotide sequence: TGCGCCAGCAGCATTGGACAGGGAGCTTGGGAGACCCAGTACTTC. Based on the CDR3 plus reference TRBV5-1 and TRBJ2-5, the full variable domain is KAGVTQTPRYLIKTRGQQVTLSCSPISGHRSVSWYQQTPGQGLQFLFEYFSETQRNKGNFPGRFSGRQFSNSRSEMNVSTLELGDSALYLCASSIGQGAWETQYFGPGTRLLVL.

CDR3: CASSQFRGDTQYF. CDR3 nucleotide sequence: TGTGCCAGCAGCCAATTTCGTGGAGATACGCAGTATTTT. This chain connects TRBV14 to TRBJ2-3, with D hard to call. CDR1 and CDR2 (germline): SGHDN, FVKESK. V was cut by 2 bases and J by 5 bases, with 8 bases left in between. The CDR3 has 13 residues.

In its sample, this clonotype was seen a few times. The chain joins TRBV11-2 to TRBJ1-6, with D possibly matching TRBD1 (6 bases). V was shortened by 4 bases and J by 4 bases, with 11 bases between the two germline ends. Germline values: CDR1 SGHAT, CDR2 FQNNGV. This CDR3 has 15 residues. This chain's CDR3 is CASSSEDRYNSPLHF. The CDR3 nucleotides are TGTGCCAGCAGCTCGGAGGACAGATATAATTCACCCCTCCACTTT.

The rearrangement links TRBV11-1 to TRBJ2-1; TRBD2 matches at 14 bases. The CDR3 spans 18 residues. J lost 7 bases, V lost 4 bases, and 12 bases had no gene match. Germline CDR1 is SGHAT and CDR2 is FQDESV (reference sequence). The CDR3 loop reads CASSSGTSGRQGGNEQFF. The DNA for the CDR3 is TGTGCCAGCAGCTCCGGGACTAGCGGGAGACAGGGAGGGAATGAGCAGTTCTTC.

The rearrangement links TRBV11-1 to TRBJ2-7; a weak D match, TRBD2 (6 bases). The V gene lost 5 bases and the J gene lost 0 bases, with 14 bases spanning the gap. Per germline, CDR1 SGHAT and CDR2 FQDESV (reference sequence). This CDR3 region has 15 residues. DNA of the CDR3: TGTGCCAGCAGCACACTCCGGGACTCCTCCTACGAGCAGTACTTC. Its translation: CASSTLRDSSYEQYF.

The gene calls are TRBV7-2 and TRBJ1-1, with a weak D call TRBD1 (6 bases). The CDR3 runs to 14 residues. Trimming left V 5 bases short and J 5 bases short, with 15 bases between. The germline gives CDR1 SGHTA, CDR2 FQGNSA. CDR3 DNA: TGTGCCAGCAGCCCCCGGACCAGGGGAACTGAAGCTTTCTTT. This encodes CASSPRTRGTEAFF.

This clonotype was seen repeatedly, ten times or more. The chain couples TRBV20-1 to TRBJ2-3, with D uncertain. The CDR3 runs 15 residues. Germline assignment: CDR1 DFQATT and CDR2 SNEGSKA (reference sequence). Trimming left V 4 bases short and J 2 bases short, with 16 bases between. Here the CDR3 DNA reads TGCAGTGCTAATTTCCAAGAATGGGTCACAGATACGCAGTATTTT. It encodes CSANFQEWVTDTQYF.

This clonotype was recorded at least ten times. The rearrangement joins TRBV4-2 to TRBJ2-7, with D possibly being TRBD2 (6 bases). CDR1 and CDR2 (germline): LGHNA, YNFKEQ. CDR3 size: 15 residues. Deletions cut 1 base from V and 5 bases from J, with 15 bases between. CDR3 bases: TGTGCCAGCAGCCAAGGCGGGACCATGGGCCACGAGCAGTACTTC. This encodes CASSQGGTMGHEQYF.

The CDR3 DNA reads as TGTGCCAGCAGTTACTCGAAGTTGGGAGAGACCCAGTACTTC. Translated: CASSYSKLGETQYF. The rearrangement links TRBV6-5 to TRBJ2-5; no firm D call. Deletions cut 0 bases from V and 4 bases from J, with 9 bases between. Germline CDR1 reads MNHEY; CDR2 reads SVGAGI. The CDR3 has 14 residues.

This clonotype came up many times. This sequence joins TRBV7-2 and TRBJ2-1; TRBD1 matches 7 bases. Trimming removed 7 bases from V and 7 bases from J; junction bases left unmatched: 7. Germline CDR1 and CDR2: SGHTA and FQGNSA. The CDR3 covers 13 residues. The CDR3 nucleotides read TGTGCCAGCACAATTACAGGGGCTAATGAGCAGTTCTTC. Protein: CASTITGANEQFF. Supplemented by reference TRBV7-2 and TRBJ2-1, the full variable domain reads GAGVSQSPSNKVTEKGKDVELRCDPISGHTALYWYRQSLGQGLEFLIYFQGNSAPDKSGLPSDRFSAERTGGSVSTLTIQRTQQEDSAVYLCASTITGANEQFFGPGTRLTVL.

This clonotype has ten or more counts. V gene TRBV28 combines with J gene TRBJ2-5; 8 bases match TRBD1. Per germline, CDR1 MDHEN and CDR2 SYDVKM. Trimming cost V 2 bases and J 6 bases; bases outside gene matches: 11. This CDR3 region has 16 residues. CDR3 protein: CASSLDPGGLLQTQYF. The CDR3 coding sequence is TGTGCCAGCAGTTTAGATCCAGGGGGCTTACTCCAGACCCAGTACTTC.

The chain links TRBV20-1 to TRBJ1-5; tentative D call: TRBD1 (6 bases). The V gene's germline CDR1 is DFQATT and CDR2 SNEGSKA (reference sequence). The CDR3 runs to 12 residues. V was cut by 2 bases and J by 7 bases, with 9 bases left in between. CDR3 loop: CSARTGQQPQHF. CDR3 sequence (DNA): TGCAGTGCTAGAACAGGGCAGCAGCCCCAGCATTTT.

This clonotype was found many times. The CDR3 protein is CASSLFWTGRDEQYF. The CDR3 coding sequence is TGTGCCAGCAGCTTATTTTGGACAGGGCGGGACGAGCAGTACTTC. The chain uses TRBV7-2 and TRBJ2-7; TRBD1 matches at 8 bases. CDR1 is SGHTA, CDR2 FQGNSA, per germline. CDR3 length: 15 amino acids. After removal of 2 bases from V and 5 bases from J, the junction contained 8 bases not matched to a gene.

The rearrangement joins TRBV12-3 or TRBV12-4 to TRBJ2-2; the D is unclear. There are 13 residues in the CDR3. The V end was cut by 6 bases, the J end by 3 bases, with 8 bases between. CDR3: CASSPIHTGELFF. CDR3 nucleotides: TGTGCCAGCAGCCCAATCCACACCGGGGAGCTGTTTTTT.

This clonotype occurred many times. This rearrangement joins TRBV6-1 to TRBJ1-5, with 9 bases aligning to TRBD1. Germline CDR1 is MNHNS and CDR2 is SASEGT. V shed 4 bases, J shed 3 bases, and the junction held 13 bases outside the gene matches. There are 18 residues in the CDR3. CDR3 protein: CASSARHSTGGDNQPQHF. The CDR3 DNA reads as TGTGCCAGCAGTGCCCGCCATTCAACAGGGGGCGACAATCAGCCCCAGCATTTT.

This chain uses TRBV7-2 with TRBJ2-6, with 7 positions matching TRBD1. This CDR3 spans 15 amino acids. Germline V gene lookup returns CDR1 SGHTA and CDR2 FQGNSA. V trimming: 4 bases; J trimming: 4 bases; junction bases outside the gene matches: 4. CDR3 sequence (DNA): TGTGCCAGCAGCTCCACAGGGGTAGGGGCCAACGTCCTGACTTTC. Protein: CASSSTGVGANVLTF.